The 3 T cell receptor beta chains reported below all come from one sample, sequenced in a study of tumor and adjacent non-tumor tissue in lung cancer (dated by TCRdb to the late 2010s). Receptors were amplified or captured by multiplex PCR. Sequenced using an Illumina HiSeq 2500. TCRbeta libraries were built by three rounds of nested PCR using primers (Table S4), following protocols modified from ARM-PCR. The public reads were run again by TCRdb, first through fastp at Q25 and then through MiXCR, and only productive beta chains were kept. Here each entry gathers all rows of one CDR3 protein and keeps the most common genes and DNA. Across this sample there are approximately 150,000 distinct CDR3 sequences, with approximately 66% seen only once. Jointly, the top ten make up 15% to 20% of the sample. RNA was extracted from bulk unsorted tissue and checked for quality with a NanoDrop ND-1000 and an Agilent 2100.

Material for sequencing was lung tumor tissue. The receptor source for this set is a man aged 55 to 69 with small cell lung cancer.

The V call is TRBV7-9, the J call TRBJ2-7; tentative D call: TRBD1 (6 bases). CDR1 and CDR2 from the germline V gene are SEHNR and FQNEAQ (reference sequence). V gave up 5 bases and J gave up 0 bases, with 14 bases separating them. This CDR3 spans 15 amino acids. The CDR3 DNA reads TGTGCCAGCAGCCCATGGACAGCCTTCTCCTACGAGCAGTACTTC. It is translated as CASSPWTAFSYEQYF.

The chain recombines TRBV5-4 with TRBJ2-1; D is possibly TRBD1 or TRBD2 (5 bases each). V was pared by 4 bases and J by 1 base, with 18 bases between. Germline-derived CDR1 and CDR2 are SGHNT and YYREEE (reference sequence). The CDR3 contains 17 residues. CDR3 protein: CASSLRGRSQSYNEQFF. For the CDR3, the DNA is TGTGCCAGCAGCCTTCGGGGCAGGAGTCAATCCTACAATGAGCAGTTCTTC.

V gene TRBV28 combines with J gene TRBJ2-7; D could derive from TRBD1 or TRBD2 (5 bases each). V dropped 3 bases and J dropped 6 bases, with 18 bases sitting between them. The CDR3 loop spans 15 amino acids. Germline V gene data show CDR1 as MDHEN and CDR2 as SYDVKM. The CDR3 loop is CASSLVSRDPCEQYF. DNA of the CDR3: TGTGCCAGCAGTTTGGTCAGCAGGGACCCCTGCGAGCAGTACTTC.